These 20 T cell receptor beta chains share one sample of origin, sequenced in a study of blood T cell repertoires in COVID-19. The repertoire was sequenced with immunoSEQ multiplex PCR; TCRdb's copy has only in-frame clones and lacks some. The sample contains under 200,000 clones, approximately 91% of which appear only once. Specimen: peripheral blood. These receptors all stem from a man younger than 35 with COVID-19, enrolled during active disease.

This chain links TRBV7-9 with TRBJ1-2, with 10 bases matching TRBD1. This CDR3 is 16 amino acids long. Germline trimming cut 6 bases from V and 6 bases from J; bases unmatched to any gene: 13. Looked up from germline, CDR1 is SEHNR and CDR2 is FQNEAQ (reference sequence). CDR3 in amino acids: CASSESGTGVFNGYTF. CDR3 DNA sequence: TGTGCCAGCAGTGAATCCGGGACAGGGGTTTTCAATGGCTACACCTTC.

The chain couples TRBV12-3 or TRBV12-4 to TRBJ1-2, with D perhaps matching TRBD1 (5 bases). The CDR3 spans 13 residues. V was clipped by 3 bases and J by 4 bases, with 9 bases between them. CDR3 DNA: TGTGCCAGCAGTTTTCCCGGGGGCTATGGCTACACCTTC. It specifies CASSFPGGYGYTF.

As DNA, the CDR3 is TGCAGCGTTGTCTTGGCAGGGGTCTATGGCTACACCTTC. It yields the protein CSVVLAGVYGYTF. This chain connects TRBV29-1 to TRBJ1-2; TRBD1 might be the D (6 bases). The V gene lost 4 bases and the J gene lost 4 bases, with 13 bases spanning the gap. The CDR3 spans 13 residues. Germline loops: CDR1 SQVTM, CDR2 ANQGSEA.

The genes are TRBV15 and TRBJ1-1; D gene ambiguous. In germline, CDR1 is LNHNV, CDR2 YYDKDF (reference sequence). V lost 7 bases and J lost 5, with 17 bases in between. The CDR3 totals 14 residues. CDR3 protein: CATIGGGSRTEAFF. As DNA, the CDR3 is TGTGCCACCATTGGAGGAGGGTCGAGGACTGAAGCTTTCTTT.

V gene TRBV18 combines with J gene TRBJ1-2; unclear D gene. The CDR3 runs 14 residues. From germline, CDR1 is KGHSH and CDR2 LQKENI. Trimming cost V 2 bases and J 4 bases, with 11 bases left between them. The CDR3 sequence is CASSPSGRPYGYTF. For the CDR3, the DNA is TGTGCCAGCTCACCAAGCGGCAGGCCCTATGGCTACACCTTC.

The J gene is TRBJ2-7, the V gene TRBV7-9, with D possibly matching TRBD2 (6 bases). The CDR3 extends over 12 amino acids. Germline values: CDR1 SEHNR, CDR2 FQNEAQ (reference sequence). V was pared by 5 bases and J by 6 bases, with 11 bases between. CDR3 sequence: CASSLGLLEQYF. The CDR3 region has the DNA TGTGCCAGCAGCCTGGGACTTCTCGAGCAGTACTTC. The full variable domain, with the rest looked up from reference TRBV7-9 and TRBJ2-7, is DTGVSQNPRHKITKRGQNVTFRCDPISEHNRLYWYRQTLGQGPEFLTYFQNEAQLEKSRLLSDRFSAERPKGSFSTLEIQRTEQGDSAMYLCASSLGLLEQYFGPGTRLTVT.

The chain recombines TRBV7-6 with TRBJ2-2, with D possibly TRBD1 on 6 matching bases. Looked up from germline, CDR1 is SGHVS and CDR2 is FNYEAQ. This CDR3 spans 15 amino acids. V lost 5 bases and J lost 1, with 11 bases in between. This chain's CDR3 is CASSKLGQNTGELFF. In DNA, the CDR3 is TGTGCCAGCAGCAAACTGGGACAGAACACCGGGGAGCTGTTTTTT. The full variable domain, completed using reference TRBV7-6 and TRBJ2-2, is GAGVSQSPRYKVTKRGQDVALRCDPISGHVSLYWYRQALGQGPEFLTYFNYEAQQDKSGLPNDRFSAERPEGSISTLTIQRTEQRDSAMYRCASSKLGQNTGELFFGEGSRLTVL.

The chain combines TRBV6-5 with TRBJ1-5; TRBD1 matches at 7 bases. CDR3 size: 14 residues. V was clipped by 6 bases and J by 3 bases; unmatched bases: 5. CDR1 MNHEY and CDR2 SVGAGI come from the germline V gene. The CDR3 region is CASSTGQVNQPQHF. The CDR3 DNA is TGTGCCAGCAGCACCGGACAGGTCAATCAGCCCCAGCATTTT.

The chain joins TRBV5-4 to TRBJ1-6; unclear D gene. CDR1 and CDR2 (germline): SGHNT, YYREEE (reference sequence). The CDR3 is 13 amino acids. V dropped 0 bases and J dropped 7 bases, with 5 bases sitting between them. The CDR3 DNA sequence: TGTGCCAGCAGCTTGGATCTCAATTCACCCCTCCACTTT. It codes for CASSLDLNSPLHF.

The gene calls are TRBV12-3 or TRBV12-4 and TRBJ2-7; D is unresolved. This CDR3 is built from 11 residues. Trimming cost V 3 bases and J 6 bases, with 6 bases left between them. CDR3 sequence: CASSLGAEQYF. The CDR3 nucleotides are TGTGCCAGCAGTTTGGGCGCCGAGCAGTACTTC.

The rearrangement uses TRBV15 and TRBJ2-4; D possibly corresponds to TRBD1 (6 bases). The CDR3 is 18 amino acids. The germline V and J ends were trimmed by 2 bases and 0 bases, with 17 bases remaining between them. Germline V CDR1 and CDR2: LNHNV, YYDKDF (reference sequence). CDR3 protein: CATSRTTPGHLAKNIQYF. Here the CDR3 DNA reads TGTGCCACCAGCAGAACTACTCCGGGACACTTAGCCAAAAACATTCAGTACTTC.

The chain is built from TRBV9 and TRBJ2-1, with 8 bases that match TRBD2. The CDR3 covers 16 residues. V trimming: 3 bases; J trimming: 10 bases; junction bases outside the gene matches: 15. Germline loops: CDR1 SGDLS, CDR2 YYNGEE. The CDR3: CASSATGTRWGGEQFF. In DNA form, the CDR3 reads TGTGCCAGCAGCGCAACAGGGACTAGGTGGGGCGGGGAGCAGTTCTTC.

The chain recombines TRBV6-5 with TRBJ2-2; D uncertain. This CDR3 is built from 13 residues. CDR1 is MNHEY, CDR2 SVGAGI, per germline. V was pared by 8 bases and J by 3 bases, with 10 bases between. The CDR3 loop reads CASGQVDTGELFF. In DNA, the CDR3 is TGTGCCAGCGGCCAGGTTGACACCGGGGAGCTGTTTTTT.

The rearrangement links TRBV7-3 to TRBJ2-1; the match to TRBD1 covers 10 bases. The length of the CDR3 is 15 residues. Germline trimming cut 5 bases from V and 8 bases from J; bases unmatched to any gene: 9. Germline V gene data show CDR1 as SGHTA and CDR2 as FQGTGA. The CDR3 sequence is CASSPGTGEADEQFF. DNA of the CDR3: TGTGCCAGCAGCCCAGGGACAGGGGAGGCGGATGAGCAGTTCTTC.

V usage is TRBV6-2 or TRBV6-3 and J usage is TRBJ2-2, with TRBD1 matching over 10 bases. The germline V gene has CDR1 MNHEY and CDR2 SVGEGT. The V and J ends lost 6 bases and 4 bases, in that order; junction bases with no gene match: 11. The CDR3 has 17 amino acids. The CDR3: CASSRDRGPDLTGELFF. The CDR3 nucleotides are TGTGCCAGCAGCCGCGACAGGGGGCCTGACCTCACCGGGGAGCTGTTTTTT.

The chain uses TRBV6-6 and TRBJ2-3; TRBD2 matches 12 bases. CDR3 length: 16 residues. CDR1 is MNHNY, CDR2 SVGAGI, per germline (reference sequence). Trimming cost V 1 base and J 4 bases; bases outside gene matches: 3. The CDR3 sequence: CASSYFASGRADTQYF. CDR3 DNA sequence: TGTGCCAGCAGTTACTTCGCTAGCGGGAGGGCAGATACGCAGTATTTT.

This clone was found a few times. V is TRBV19 and J is TRBJ1-4; D gene unclear. This CDR3 is built from 17 residues. Trimming pared 6 bases from V and 0 bases from J, leaving 17 bases between. From germline, CDR1 is LNHDA and CDR2 SQIVND (reference sequence). DNA of the CDR3: TGTGCCAGTAGGGAGAAGGGAGTCCCATCAACTAATGAAAAACTGTTTTTT. Its translation is CASREKGVPSTNEKLFF.

This chain joins TRBV19 and TRBJ1-5; tentative D call: TRBD1 (6 bases). The CDR3 covers 15 residues. V shed 2 bases and J shed 7 bases, with 15 bases lying between them. Germline loops: CDR1 LNHDA, CDR2 SQIVND (reference sequence). The CDR3 sequence is CASSIFFQGPQPQHF. In DNA, the CDR3 is TGTGCCAGTAGTATATTTTTCCAGGGGCCCCAGCCCCAGCATTTT.

The V and J genes are TRBV10-3 and TRBJ1-6; 7 bases agree with TRBD1. This CDR3 spans 14 amino acids. Trimming removed 9 bases from V and 6 bases from J; junction bases left unmatched: 8. The V gene's germline CDR1 is ENHRY and CDR2 SYGVKD. Here the CDR3 DNA reads TGTGCCATTTCCCCGGGACAGCTTAATTCACCCCTCCACTTT. The encoded protein is CAISPGQLNSPLHF.

The rearrangement uses TRBV19 and TRBJ2-1; D is perhaps TRBD1 (5 bases). V was trimmed by 6 bases and J by 0 bases, leaving 9 bases between them. The CDR3 loop spans 14 amino acids. CDR1 is LNHDA and CDR2 is SQIVND in the germline V gene (reference sequence). The CDR3 protein is CASSYRSSYNEQFF. Written as DNA, the CDR3 is TGTGCCAGTAGCTACAGGAGCTCCTACAATGAGCAGTTCTTC.